Reported below is one T cell receptor beta chain. As processed by the authors: Reference gene primers were amplified, and this amplification served to estimate nucleated cell counts. The assay was immunoSEQ multiplex PCR, and TCRdb's table has in-frame clones only and misses some. V and J calls and clone size are copied from that table; D and trimming were computed from the DNA. The sample contains 100,000 or so clones, around 92% of which appear only once. Germline CDR1 is KGHDR and CDR2 is SFDVKD. The germline V and J ends were trimmed by 0 bases and 2 bases, with 11 bases remaining between them. This CDR3 comprises 16 residues. These data come from a study of blood T cell repertoires in COVID-19. At the level of the study: Collection of acute and convalescent COVID-19 samples took place in the United States, Italy and Spain. PBMCs, B-cell-depleted T cells, or T cells provided the cDNA or gDNA that made up the material.

This chain links TRBV24-1 with TRBJ2-3, with a possible D match to TRBD1 (5 bases). This receptor was identified in a man between 18 and 29 years old with acute or convalescent COVID-19. The sequenced sample was peripheral blood. In DNA, the CDR3 is TGTGCCACCAGTGATTTGTATAGGGGTGACACAGATACGCAGTATTTT. It encodes CATSDLYRGDTDTQYF.